Here is one T cell receptor delta chain with its context. This clone was seen only a few times. Its binding antigen is unknown. No clone much larger than this one lies a single base away; base qualities are absent. The library was prepared using RT-PCR. TCRdb records Illumina MiSeq as the sequencer. The public reads were reprocessed by TCRdb using CATT, and rows of matching DNA were later combined. This sample has a few thousand delta-chain clones in its table, and roughly 1.2% of those were observed once. The top ten constitute over 20% of the sample. This sample stems from a study of gamma-delta T cells after stem cell transplantation (TCRdb year 2016). This receptor was taken from a human donor. It is not recorded whose cells these are; they may come from a transplant donor. The specimen was gamma-delta T cells.

The DNA sequence is given as TGTGCCTGTGACCGTTTGGTACTGGGGGATACCCCTTCGGGAACCGATAAACTCATCTTT. The translation is CACDRLVLGDTPSGTDKLIF. The chain is encoded by TRDV2 joined to TRDJ1; TRDD3 lines up with 12 middle nucleotides. Including the terminal cysteine and phenylalanine, the CDR3 comprises 20 residues. The read is trimmed to its CDR3 DNA, 60 bases read in frame from base 1. CDR1 is given as GEAIGNYY and CDR2 as EKD, both from the germline V gene. V is cut back by 3 bases and J by 2 bases, with 18 bases in the junction unmatched.